Listed here are 20 T cell receptor beta chains from one sample, sequenced in a study of T cell changes during pregnancy in multiple sclerosis. Here immunoSEQ multiplex PCR was the method, and the copy in TCRdb shows in-frame clones only, minus some. The sample carries tens of thousands of clones, 85% to 95% recorded once. The sequencing used CD8+ T cells from peripheral blood mononuclear cells, collected in the second trimester of pregnancy. The receptors come from a female donor with multiple sclerosis, enrolled in a pregnancy study.

The CDR3 DNA sequence: TGTGCCAGCAGCACCTCGGGACTTATGAGTGAGCAGTACTTC. Its translation is CASSTSGLMSEQYF. This chain connects TRBV28 to TRBJ2-7; possible D gene TRBD2, 6 bases. The CDR3 spans 14 residues. Germline CDR1 reads MDHEN; CDR2 reads SYDVKM. V was pared by 6 bases and J by 7 bases, with 19 bases between.

V is TRBV6-1 and J is TRBJ2-3; 7 bases agree with TRBD2. V shed 2 bases, J shed 4 bases, and the junction held 9 bases outside the gene matches. CDR1 and CDR2 (germline): MNHNS, SASEGT. This CDR3 has 16 residues. This CDR3 is CASSEMSGGAADTQYF. The CDR3 region has the DNA TGTGCCAGCAGTGAAATGTCGGGGGGTGCCGCAGATACGCAGTATTTT.

The genes are TRBV7-9 and TRBJ2-1, with D hard to call. The germline V gene encodes CDR1 SEHNR and CDR2 FQNEAQ (reference sequence). The CDR3 covers 15 residues. Trimming left V 1 base short and J 3 bases short, with 10 bases between. This chain's CDR3 is CASSLVSRFYNEQFF. The CDR3 region has the DNA TGTGCCAGCAGCTTAGTGTCGCGATTCTACAATGAGCAGTTCTTC.

This clone showed up just once. The chain combines TRBV19 with TRBJ1-1; TRBD1 matches at 9 bases. The CDR3 sequence is 13 residues long. J lost 4 bases, V lost 9 bases, and 6 bases had no gene match. The germline V gene encodes CDR1 LNHDA and CDR2 SQIVND (reference sequence). The CDR3 here is CASGTGSRTEAFF. The DNA of the CDR3 is TGTGCCAGCGGGACAGGGTCGCGCACTGAAGCTTTCTTT.

The chain is built from TRBV6-5 and TRBJ2-1, with TRBD2 identical over 8 bases. CDR1 is MNHEY and CDR2 is SVGAGI in the germline V gene. After removal of 2 bases from V and 0 bases from J, the junction contained 3 bases not matched to a gene. The CDR3 totals 16 residues. In nucleotides, the CDR3 is TGTGCCAGCAGTTACGAGCGGGGGATCTCCTACAATGAGCAGTTCTTC. Translating gives CASSYERGISYNEQFF.

The rearrangement links TRBV27 to TRBJ1-5, with D perhaps matching TRBD1 (5 bases). Trimming took 5 bases from V and 3 from J, leaving 8 bases between them. This CDR3 region has 13 residues. CDR1 and CDR2 from the germline V gene are MNHEY and SMNVEV (reference sequence). The CDR3 region is CASSPGNNQPQHF. Here the CDR3 DNA reads TGTGCCAGCAGTCCAGGGAACAATCAGCCCCAGCATTTT.

The rearrangement links TRBV27 to TRBJ1-1; TRBD1 aligns across 8 bases. Germline assignment: CDR1 MNHEY and CDR2 SMNVEV (reference sequence). The V segment lost 6 bases and the J segment 5 bases; nucleotides outside the gene matches: 5. The CDR3 spans 13 residues. The CDR3 bases are TGTGCCAGCAGGATGACAGGGGTAACTGAAGCTTTCTTT. Its translation is CASRMTGVTEAFF.

This chain links TRBV4-2 with TRBJ2-7; 9 bases fit TRBD2. J gave up 5 bases and V 0 bases, and 8 bases lay outside the gene matches. Germline V gene data show CDR1 as LGHNA and CDR2 as YNFKEQ. There are 16 residues in the CDR3. CDR3 nucleotide sequence: TGTGCCAGCAGCCAAGATCCGGGACTAGCTTTCAACGAGCAGTACTTC. Translation: CASSQDPGLAFNEQYF.

This clone was observed a few times. V usage is TRBV9 and J usage is TRBJ2-2, with 8 bases identical to TRBD2. This CDR3 comprises 16 residues. The germline gives CDR1 SGDLS, CDR2 YYNGEE. V dropped 4 bases and J dropped 1; count of bases not matched to a gene: 6. CDR3: CASSPPLAVNTGELFF. The CDR3 DNA reads TGTGCCAGCAGCCCGCCACTAGCGGTGAACACCGGGGAGCTGTTTTTT.

The V call is TRBV30, the J call TRBJ2-1, with a weak D call TRBD1 (7 bases). Between the trimmed V and J ends, which lost 1 base and 5 bases, there was a span of 12 bases. CDR1 is GTSNPN and CDR2 is SVGIG in the germline V gene (reference sequence). The CDR3 is 14 amino acids. CDR3 DNA: TGTGCCTGGAGTGAGGGCAGGGGGGACAATGAGCAGTTCTTC. Translated: CAWSEGRGDNEQFF. Supplemented by reference TRBV30 and TRBJ2-1, the full variable domain reads SQTIHQWPATLVQPVGSPLSLECTVEGTSNPNLYWYRQAAGRGLQLLFYSVGIGQISSEVPQNLSASRPQDRQFILSSKKLLLSDSGFYLCAWSEGRGDNEQFFGPGTRLTVL.

This sequence joins TRBV30 and TRBJ2-7; 7 nucleotides match TRBD2. V lost 6 bases to trimming and J lost 2 bases; unmatched junction nucleotides: 7. CDR1 and CDR2 (germline): GTSNPN, SVGIG (reference sequence). The CDR3 sequence is 13 residues long. The CDR3 here is CACTSVGAYEQYF. The CDR3 coding sequence is TGTGCCTGTACTAGCGTGGGCGCCTACGAGCAGTACTTC. Combining the CDR3 with reference TRBV30 and TRBJ2-7 gives the whole variable domain SQTIHQWPATLVQPVGSPLSLECTVEGTSNPNLYWYRQAAGRGLQLLFYSVGIGQISSEVPQNLSASRPQDRQFILSSKKLLLSDSGFYLCACTSVGAYEQYFGPGTRLTVT.

This clone was counted once. This chain connects TRBV7-8 to TRBJ2-2, with 10 bases that match TRBD2. Germline CDR1 and CDR2: SGHVS and FQNEAQ. V shed 4 bases, J shed 6 bases, and the junction held 11 bases outside the gene matches. The CDR3 is 17 amino acids. The CDR3 sequence: CASSSGGGLAPSGELFF. Written as DNA, the CDR3 is TGTGCCAGCAGCTCCGGAGGGGGACTAGCGCCGTCCGGGGAGCTGTTTTTT.

The chain couples TRBV27 to TRBJ2-7; the match to TRBD1 covers 10 bases. The germline gives CDR1 MNHEY, CDR2 SMNVEV (reference sequence). There are 15 residues in the CDR3. Trimming at V came to 4 bases and at J to 0 bases, leaving 3 bases not matched to a gene. The CDR3 region has the DNA TGTGCCAGCAGTTCTGGGACAGGGGTCTCCTACGAGCAGTACTTC. Protein product: CASSSGTGVSYEQYF.

The J gene is TRBJ2-7, the V gene TRBV27; perhaps TRBD1 as D (5 bases). The germline CDR1 and CDR2 sequences are MNHEY and SMNVEV (reference sequence). Trimming cost V 5 bases and J 7 bases, with 18 bases left between them. The CDR3 is 14 amino acids. The CDR3, as DNA: TGTGCCAGCAGTCGTGTGTCCGGTGACAGAGAGCAGTACTTC. Its protein is CASSRVSGDREQYF.

V usage is TRBV30 and J usage is TRBJ2-3; TRBD2 agrees at 9 bases. In germline, CDR1 is GTSNPN, CDR2 SVGIG (reference sequence). Germline trimming cut 4 bases from V and 2 bases from J; bases unmatched to any gene: 1. The CDR3 length is 13 residues. CDR3 amino acids: CAWTSGVTDTQYF. The CDR3 coding sequence is TGTGCCTGGACTAGCGGGGTCACAGATACGCAGTATTTT.

The CDR3 is CAWDTTYEQYF. CDR3 bases: TGTGCTTGGGACACAACCTACGAGCAGTACTTC. J is TRBJ2-7 and V is TRBV30; perhaps TRBD1 as D (6 bases). CDR3 length: 11 amino acids. Germline CDR1 is GTSNPN and CDR2 is SVGIG (reference sequence).

The V gene is TRBV6-5, the J gene TRBJ2-3, with D possibly being TRBD2 (6 bases). Trimming took 0 bases from V and 5 from J, leaving 12 bases between them. The germline gives CDR1 MNHEY, CDR2 SVGAGI. CDR3 length: 15 residues. This chain's CDR3 is CASSYSTGAVDTQYF. CDR3 nucleotides: TGTGCCAGCAGTTACTCGACGGGAGCGGTAGATACGCAGTATTTT.

CDR3 DNA sequence: TGCGCCAGCAGCCAAGAAGCAGGGTGGCGCTACGAGCAGTACTTC. Translated, it gives CASSQEAGWRYEQYF. The chain is built from TRBV4-3 and TRBJ2-7, with TRBD1 as a possible D gene (5 bases). Germline V gene lookup returns CDR1 LGHNA and CDR2 YSLEER. The germline V and J ends were trimmed by 0 bases and 3 bases, with 12 bases remaining between them. This CDR3 region has 15 residues.

The chain is built from TRBV27 and TRBJ1-5; 8 bases fit TRBD1. CDR3 length equals 15 residues. Losses at the gene ends were 2 bases for V and 5 bases for J; bases not matched to a gene: 5. Per germline, CDR1 MNHEY and CDR2 SMNVEV (reference sequence). CDR3 protein: CASSLGQGLHQPQHF. The CDR3 region has the DNA TGTGCCAGCAGTTTAGGACAGGGTCTTCATCAGCCCCAGCATTTT.

V gene TRBV28 combines with J gene TRBJ2-7; D uncertain. Between the trimmed V and J ends, which lost 2 bases and 5 bases, there was a span of 4 bases. Germline loops: CDR1 MDHEN, CDR2 SYDVKM. CDR3 length equals 11 residues. CDR3 sequence (DNA): TGTGCCAGCAGTTTAGAGAACGAGCAGTACTTC. Translation: CASSLENEQYF.